The 30 T cell receptor beta chains below come from one sample, sequenced in a study of blood T cell repertoires in COVID-19. Only in-frame clones appear in the TCRdb table, and some are missing; sequencing was by immunoSEQ multiplex PCR. The table lists 150,000 to 200,000 clones, approximately 80% of them singletons, with 13% in the top ten. Sequencing was carried out using PBMCs or T cells enriched from blood (not recorded which). The receptors here all came from a woman in her sixties who had recovered from COVID-19.

This chain connects TRBV6-1 to TRBJ2-5; the match to TRBD2 covers 7 bases. V dropped 3 bases and J dropped 6; count of bases not matched to a gene: 7. The CDR3 consists of 14 residues. Germline V gene sequence: CDR1 MNHNS, CDR2 SASEGT. CDR3 sequence: CASSDVGGRKTQYF. In nucleotides, the CDR3 is TGTGCCAGCAGTGATGTCGGCGGGAGAAAGACCCAGTACTTC.

V is TRBV5-1 and J is TRBJ2-1; TRBD2 agrees at 7 bases. V lost 0 bases, J lost 9 bases, and 18 bases stayed unmatched. The germline V gene has CDR1 SGHRS and CDR2 YFSETQ. The CDR3 consists of 18 residues. As DNA, the CDR3 is TGCGCCAGCAGCTTGGGCCGGTCCGGGACTACTTCTTCTGGTGAGCAGTTCTTC. It codes for CASSLGRSGTTSSGEQFF. Supplemented by reference TRBV5-1 and TRBJ2-1, the full variable domain reads KAGVTQTPRYLIKTRGQQVTLSCSPISGHRSVSWYQQTPGQGLQFLFEYFSETQRNKGNFPGRFSGRQFSNSRSEMNVSTLELGDSALYLCASSLGRSGTTSSGEQFFGPGTRLTVL.

The chain has TRBV18 and TRBJ1-1, with a possible D match to TRBD1 (6 bases). Germline assignment: CDR1 KGHSH and CDR2 LQKENI. The CDR3 runs to 17 residues. V was pared by 0 bases and J by 2 bases, with 16 bases between. In DNA, the CDR3 is TGTGCCAGCTCACCACCCGGACAGCAACTTAGAAACACTGAAGCTTTCTTT. It codes for CASSPPGQQLRNTEAFF.

The chain carries TRBV5-1 and TRBJ2-3, with D possibly being TRBD1 (6 bases). Germline V gene sequence: CDR1 SGHRS, CDR2 YFSETQ. The CDR3 spans 18 residues. Trimming stripped 3 bases from V and 0 bases from J, with 20 bases between. The CDR3 loop is CASSSGQPILPSTDTQYF. DNA for the CDR3: TGCGCCAGCAGCTCAGGACAGCCGATTTTACCTAGCACAGATACGCAGTATTTT.

The rearrangement uses TRBV3-1 (or the pseudogene TRBV3-2) and TRBJ2-5; the D gene is possibly TRBD1 (6 bases). Germline V gives CDR1 LGHDT, CDR2 YNNKEL (reference sequence). Trimming stripped 4 bases from V and 4 bases from J, with 13 bases between. The CDR3 is 14 residues long. The CDR3 is CASSPTTGRETQYF. Here the CDR3 DNA reads TGTGCCAGCAGCCCGACCACAGGGAGAGAGACCCAGTACTTC.

This chain uses TRBV4-2 with TRBJ1-2; D not certain. With 0 bases removed from V and 4 bases from J, the gap between germline ends came to 12 bases. This CDR3 has 15 amino acids. Germline CDR1 is LGHNA and CDR2 is YNFKEQ. The CDR3 bases are TGTGCCAGCAGCCAAGATCCATCCCCCCCCTATGGCTACACCTTC. Protein sequence: CASSQDPSPPYGYTF.

J is TRBJ2-1 and V is TRBV12-3 or TRBV12-4; the match to TRBD2 covers 7 bases. The CDR3 extends over 13 amino acids. V dropped 1 base and J dropped 9; count of bases not matched to a gene: 3. DNA of the CDR3: TGTGCCAGCAGTTTAGGGAGGGAGGGTGAGCAGTTCTTC. This translates into CASSLGREGEQFF.

This clone came up once. This chain links TRBV12-3 or TRBV12-4 with TRBJ1-5; weak D call: TRBD1 (5 bases). V was trimmed by 3 bases and J by 6 bases, leaving 9 bases between them. The CDR3 consists of 13 residues. The CDR3 loop reads CASSLTDTQPQHF. Written as DNA, the CDR3 is TGTGCCAGCAGTTTGACAGATACTCAGCCCCAGCATTTT.

The gene calls are TRBV19 and TRBJ2-1; D unclear. CDR3 length equals 14 residues. V lost 1 base, J lost 4 bases, and 8 bases lay in between. CDR1 and CDR2 from the germline V gene are LNHDA and SQIVND (reference sequence). The CDR3 sequence is CASSIGASYNEQFF. Written as DNA, the CDR3 is TGTGCCAGTAGTATAGGGGCATCGTACAATGAGCAGTTCTTC.

The chain is built from TRBV19 and TRBJ2-3; the match to TRBD2 covers 8 bases. Germline V gives CDR1 LNHDA, CDR2 SQIVND (reference sequence). The CDR3 contains 15 residues. The V gene end was trimmed by 1 base and the J gene end by 4 bases; junction bases not matched to a gene: 4. DNA of the CDR3: TGTGCCAGTAGTATAGGACTAGCGCCTGCAGATACGCAGTATTTT. Its translation: CASSIGLAPADTQYF.

The gene calls are TRBV5-6 and TRBJ2-2, with TRBD2 as a possible D gene (6 bases). Germline V gene sequence: CDR1 SGHDT, CDR2 YYEEEE. Trimming shortened V by 1 base and J by 5 bases, and 15 bases separated the two germline ends. This CDR3 contains 16 residues. Written as DNA, the CDR3 is TGTGCCAGCAGCTTGACGGGGGAAGGCGGTACCGGGGAGCTGTTTTTT. It codes for CASSLTGEGGTGELFF.

The chain uses TRBV11-2 and TRBJ2-7; the match to TRBD2 covers 10 bases. Unmatched junction bases numbered 3, after V lost 1 base and J lost 3 bases. Germline V gives CDR1 SGHAT, CDR2 FQNNGV. This CDR3 contains 15 residues. DNA for the CDR3: TGTGCCAGCAGCTTAGTCCTAGCGGGAGTCTACGAGCAGTACTTC. Translating it yields CASSLVLAGVYEQYF.

The V gene is TRBV7-8, the J gene TRBJ1-1; D is uncertain. Germline-derived CDR1 and CDR2 are SGHVS and FQNEAQ. Trimming took off 5 bases at V and 1 base at J, with 11 bases between the two ends. The CDR3 spans 14 residues. In DNA, the CDR3 is TGTGCCAGCAGCGCCTGGAGGGAGAACACTGAAGCTTTCTTT. Translation: CASSAWRENTEAFF.

V usage is TRBV5-4 and J usage is TRBJ2-4, with 13 bases aligning to TRBD2. The CDR3 contains 16 residues. Germline values: CDR1 SGHNT, CDR2 YYREEE (reference sequence). The trim removed 3 bases at V and 8 bases at J, leaving 8 bases unmatched. For the CDR3, the DNA is TGTGCCAGCAGCTCCGGACTAGCGGGAGAGAGGGACATTCAGTACTTC. Translating gives CASSSGLAGERDIQYF.

The J gene is TRBJ2-2, the V gene TRBV2; D remains unclear. The ends were cut back, 0 bases at V and 8 bases at J, with 13 bases in the middle. This CDR3 is 15 amino acids long. CDR1 is SNHLY and CDR2 is FYNNEI in the germline V gene. This CDR3 is CASSEAKVGRGELFF. CDR3 bases: TGTGCCAGCAGTGAAGCTAAGGTGGGCCGTGGGGAGCTGTTTTTT.

The genes are TRBV28 and TRBJ1-2, with TRBD1 as a possible D gene (6 bases). The V and J ends lost 5 bases and 6 bases respectively, with 19 bases between them. The CDR3 is 15 residues long. Germline V gives CDR1 MDHEN, CDR2 SYDVKM. Here the CDR3 reads CASSPLRQGKHGYTF. CDR3 DNA sequence: TGTGCCAGCAGTCCCCTGCGGCAGGGGAAGCATGGCTACACCTTC.

The chain combines TRBV5-1 with TRBJ2-7; the match to TRBD1 covers 9 bases. The CDR3 length is 15 residues. The V and J ends lost 0 bases and 11 bases, in that order; junction bases with no gene match: 12. CDR1 SGHRS and CDR2 YFSETQ come from the germline V gene. CDR3 region: CASSLDGTGIISEYF. CDR3 nucleotide sequence: TGCGCCAGCAGCTTGGATGGGACAGGGATCATTTCGGAGTACTTC.

The chain links TRBV13 to TRBJ2-5; TRBD1 agrees at 8 bases. With 4 bases clipped from V and 3 bases from J, the junction kept 7 bases outside the gene matches. The CDR3 covers 15 residues. Per germline, CDR1 PRHDT and CDR2 FYEKMQ (reference sequence). The CDR3, as DNA: TGTGCCAGCAGCTCAACCGGACAGGGTAAAGAGACCCAGTACTTC. Its protein product is CASSSTGQGKETQYF.

V is TRBV19 and J is TRBJ1-5, with D tentatively TRBD1 (5 bases). From germline, CDR1 is LNHDA and CDR2 SQIVND (reference sequence). This CDR3 comprises 15 residues. The V end was cut by 5 bases, the J end by 2 bases, with 13 bases between. CDR3 sequence: CASSSSGGGNQPQHF. The CDR3 DNA follows: TGTGCCAGTAGTTCGTCCGGGGGAGGCAATCAGCCCCAGCATTTT.

The genes are TRBV5-1 and TRBJ2-7, with 10 nucleotides matching TRBD1. The CDR3 totals 14 residues. Unmatched junction bases numbered 5, after V lost 3 bases and J lost 5 bases. Germline CDR1 SGHRS, CDR2 YFSETQ. This chain's CDR3 is CASSSRTGGDEQYF. The CDR3 DNA is TGCGCCAGCAGCTCTCGGACAGGGGGAGACGAGCAGTACTTC.

In the case of this clone: The junction and the germline gene differ at one end; a read error may be behind it. The chain couples TRBV3-1 (or the pseudogene TRBV3-2) to TRBJ2-1, with TRBD2 matching over 9 bases. From germline, CDR1 is LGHDT and CDR2 YNNKEL (reference sequence). The CDR3 extends over 14 amino acids. The CDR3 loop is CVSSQVAGGGEQFF. CDR3 bases: TGTGTCAGCAGCCAAGTGGCGGGAGGGGGAGAGCAGTTCTTC.

This sequence joins TRBV11-2 and TRBJ2-3; 10 bases are shared with TRBD2. Unmatched junction bases numbered 11, after V lost 4 bases and J lost 4 bases. The CDR3 is 17 residues long. Per the germline V gene, CDR1 is SGHAT and CDR2 is FQNNGV. CDR3 nucleotide sequence: TGTGCCAGCAGCTCAACCTTAGCGGGGGGCAGTGCAGATACGCAGTATTTT. Its translation: CASSSTLAGGSADTQYF.

This rearrangement joins TRBV5-1 to TRBJ1-5; a weak D match, TRBD1 (6 bases). The V gene's germline CDR1 is SGHRS and CDR2 YFSETQ. V was trimmed by 4 bases and J by 0 bases, leaving 11 bases between them. The length of the CDR3 is 15 residues. The CDR3 DNA reads as TGCGCCAGCAGCCCGGGACAACGTAGCAATCAGCCCCAGCATTTT. Its translation: CASSPGQRSNQPQHF.

This chain uses TRBV7-8 with TRBJ2-1; TRBD2 agrees at 11 bases. Trimming cost V 1 base and J 5 bases; bases outside gene matches: 4. The length of the CDR3 is 16 residues. Germline CDR1 SGHVS, CDR2 FQNEAQ. The CDR3 DNA is TGTGCCAGCAGCTTAGTGGGACTAGCGGACGACAATGAGCAGTTCTTC. Protein sequence: CASSLVGLADDNEQFF.

The chain recombines TRBV6-1 with TRBJ1-6; the D gene is possibly TRBD1 (5 bases). Germline V gives CDR1 MNHNS, CDR2 SASEGT. With 0 bases removed from V and 3 bases from J, the gap between germline ends came to 6 bases. The CDR3 spans 15 residues. The CDR3 here is CASSEAGVYNSPLHF. CDR3 bases: TGTGCCAGCAGTGAAGCAGGGGTCTATAATTCACCCCTCCACTTT.

The rearrangement links TRBV7-6 to TRBJ1-3, with a possible D match to TRBD1 (5 bases). The germline V gene encodes CDR1 SGHVS and CDR2 FNYEAQ. V was pared by 5 bases and J by 3 bases, with 14 bases between. The CDR3 is made up of 15 amino acids. Written as DNA, the CDR3 is TGTGCCAGCAGCGGAGGGTCCGGGGGTGGAAACACCATATATTTT. It is translated as CASSGGSGGGNTIYF. The full variable domain, rest sourced from reference TRBV7-6 and TRBJ1-3, is GAGVSQSPRYKVTKRGQDVALRCDPISGHVSLYWYRQALGQGPEFLTYFNYEAQQDKSGLPNDRFSAERPEGSISTLTIQRTEQRDSAMYRCASSGGSGGGNTIYFGEGSWLTVV.

V usage is TRBV11-2 and J usage is TRBJ1-3, with 7 nucleotides matching TRBD1. The CDR3 totals 16 residues. V lost 5 bases to trimming and J lost 0 bases; unmatched junction nucleotides: 7. CDR1 is SGHAT, CDR2 FQNNGV, per germline. DNA of the CDR3: TGTGCCAGCAGCCCAGGGGGGACTCACTCTGGAAACACCATATATTTT. It yields the protein CASSPGGTHSGNTIYF.

This rearrangement joins TRBV2 to TRBJ2-1; 13 bases agree with TRBD2. Germline CDR1 and CDR2: SNHLY and FYNNEI. This CDR3 is 13 amino acids long. J gave up 13 bases and V 4 bases, and 4 bases lay outside the gene matches. CDR3 sequence: CASSGGTSGTQFF. The DNA of the CDR3 is TGTGCCAGCAGTGGTGGGACTAGCGGGACTCAGTTCTTC.

The genes are TRBV28 and TRBJ1-2; D is possibly TRBD1 (6 bases). V lost 3 bases to trimming and J lost 0 bases, with 14 bases between them. Germline CDR1 reads MDHEN; CDR2 reads SYDVKM. This CDR3 is 16 amino acids long. CDR3 protein: CASSLGRGRANYGYTF. The DNA of the CDR3 is TGTGCCAGCAGTTTGGGCAGGGGAAGGGCTAACTATGGCTACACCTTC.

This clone came up a few times. The rearrangement links TRBV3-1 (or the pseudogene TRBV3-2) to TRBJ2-2, with 13 nucleotides matching TRBD2. Germline V gene lookup returns CDR1 LGHDT and CDR2 YNNKEL (reference sequence). The CDR3 covers 17 residues. The junction had 5 bases not matched to a gene; V was cut back by 2 bases and J by 5 bases. The CDR3 loop reads CASSQNGLAGETGELFF. The CDR3 nucleotides are TGTGCCAGCAGCCAAAACGGACTAGCGGGAGAAACCGGGGAGCTGTTTTTT.